The source of this T cell receptor beta chain is a study of blood T cells in healthy people across ages. This clonotype has only one observation. Its specificity is not known. Overall study results and limits: With age, beta diversity per million T cells declined roughly linearly, significantly by 40.

A sample-barcoded 5' primer and a J-beta primer mix were used in a second PCR of roughly 7 to 12 cycles. TCRdb re-analysed the 5' RACE reads in MiXCR, keeping a single row per CDR3 protein. The table records 600,000 to 800,000 distinct CDR3 sequences, around 50% of them present only once. Healthy Caucasians from Russia aged roughly 6 to 95 served as donors. V gave up 2 bases and J gave up 4 bases; unmatched junction bases: 5. Germline CDR1 is LGHDT and CDR2 is YNNKEL (reference sequence). The CDR3 spans 14 residues. The J gene is TRBJ2-7, the V gene TRBV3-1; TRBD1 agrees at 7 bases. The sequence came from a woman of 80 years or more in good health. Material for sequencing was blood. CDR3 coding DNA: TGTGCCAGCAGCCAAAGGGACAGATTTTACGAGCAGTACTTC. As protein: CASSQRDRFYEQYF.